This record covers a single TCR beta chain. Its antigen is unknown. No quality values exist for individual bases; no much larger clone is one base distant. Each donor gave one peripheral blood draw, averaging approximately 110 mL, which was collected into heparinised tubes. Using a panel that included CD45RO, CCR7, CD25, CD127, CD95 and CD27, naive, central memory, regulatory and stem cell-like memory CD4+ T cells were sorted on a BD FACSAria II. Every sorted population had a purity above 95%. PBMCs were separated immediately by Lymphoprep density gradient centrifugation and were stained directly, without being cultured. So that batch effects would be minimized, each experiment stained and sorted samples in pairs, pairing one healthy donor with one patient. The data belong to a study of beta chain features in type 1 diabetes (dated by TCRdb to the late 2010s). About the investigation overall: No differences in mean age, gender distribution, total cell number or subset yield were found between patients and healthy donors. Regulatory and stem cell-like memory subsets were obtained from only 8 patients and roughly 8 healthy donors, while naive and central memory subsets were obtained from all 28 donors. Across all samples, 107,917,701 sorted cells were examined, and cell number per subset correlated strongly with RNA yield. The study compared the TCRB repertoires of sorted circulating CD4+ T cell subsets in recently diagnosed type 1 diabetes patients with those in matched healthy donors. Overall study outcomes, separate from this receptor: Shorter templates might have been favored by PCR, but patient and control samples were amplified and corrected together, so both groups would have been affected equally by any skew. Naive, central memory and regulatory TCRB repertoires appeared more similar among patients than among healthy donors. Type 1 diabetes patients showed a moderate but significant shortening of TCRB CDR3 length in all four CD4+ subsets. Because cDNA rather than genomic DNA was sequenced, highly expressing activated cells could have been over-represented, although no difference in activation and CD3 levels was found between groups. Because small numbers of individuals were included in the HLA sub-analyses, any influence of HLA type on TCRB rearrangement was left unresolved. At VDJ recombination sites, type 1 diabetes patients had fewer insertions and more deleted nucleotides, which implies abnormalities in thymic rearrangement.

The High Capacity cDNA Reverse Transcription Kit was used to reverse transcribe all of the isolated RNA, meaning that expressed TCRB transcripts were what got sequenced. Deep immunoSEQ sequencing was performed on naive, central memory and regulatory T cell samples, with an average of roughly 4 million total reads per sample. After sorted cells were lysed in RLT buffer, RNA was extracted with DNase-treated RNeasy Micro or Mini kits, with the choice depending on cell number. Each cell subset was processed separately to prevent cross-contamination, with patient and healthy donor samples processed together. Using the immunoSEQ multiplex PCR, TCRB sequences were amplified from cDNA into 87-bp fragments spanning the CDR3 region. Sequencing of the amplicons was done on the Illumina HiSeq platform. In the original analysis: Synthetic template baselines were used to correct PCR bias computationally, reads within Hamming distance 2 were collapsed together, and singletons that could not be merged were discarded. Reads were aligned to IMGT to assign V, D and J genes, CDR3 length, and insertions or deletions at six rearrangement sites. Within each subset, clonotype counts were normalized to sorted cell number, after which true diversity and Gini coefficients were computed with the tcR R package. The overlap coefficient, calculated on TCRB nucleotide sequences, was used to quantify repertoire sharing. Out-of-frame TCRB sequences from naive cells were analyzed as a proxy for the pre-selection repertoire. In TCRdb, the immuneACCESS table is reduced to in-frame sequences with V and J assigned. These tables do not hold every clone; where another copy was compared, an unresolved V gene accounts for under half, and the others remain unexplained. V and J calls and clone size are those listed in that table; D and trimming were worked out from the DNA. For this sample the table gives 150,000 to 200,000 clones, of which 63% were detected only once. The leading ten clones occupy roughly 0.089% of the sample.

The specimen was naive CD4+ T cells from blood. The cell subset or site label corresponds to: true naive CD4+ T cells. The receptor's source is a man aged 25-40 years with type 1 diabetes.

The encoded CDR3 is CSVVAGGPGIDTQYF. The DNA sequence reads TGCAGCGTTGTCGCGGGGGGGCCGGGAATAGATACGCAGTATTTT. Recombination joined TRBV29-1 with TRBJ2-3, with 9 bases matching TRBD2. According to the germline V gene, CDR1 reads SQVTM and CDR2 reads ANQGSEA. The CDR3, from cysteine to phenylalanine, totals 15 residues. Just the 45-base CDR3 DNA is kept, in frame starting at base 1. V loses 4 bases at its end and J loses 5 bases; junction bases beyond the gene matches: 10.